What follows describes a single TCR beta chain. The antigen remains unidentified. V lost 5 bases and J lost 4; bases outside the gene matches: 7. This CDR3 has 15 amino acids. Germline V gives CDR1 SEHNR, CDR2 FQNEAQ (reference sequence). The table came from immunoSEQ multiplex PCR; TCRdb's copy has only in-frame clones and leaves some out. The sample lists more than 14,000 clones, about 83% seen once, with more than 7.5% in the top ten. The record originates from a study of brain metastases from non-small cell lung cancer. Study-wide points: Metastases had sparse T cells but largely shared repertoires with primaries. Compared with primary tumors, brain metastases showed less T-cell infiltration.

The rearrangement uses TRBV7-9 and TRBJ1-3; 8 positions match TRBD1. The specimen sequenced was primary lung tumor tissue. This TCR came from a donor aged 40 or older with non-small cell lung cancer. The CDR3 loop is CASSLWTGFGNTIYF. CDR3 nucleotides: TGTGCCAGCAGCCTCTGGACAGGGTTCGGAAACACCATATATTTT.